The 18 T cell receptor beta chains below were found in one sample sequenced in a study of T cells expressing NK-cell markers. TCRdb re-analyzed the 5' RACE reads; it lists each CDR3 protein once, without DNA. Its clone listing holds hundreds of thousands of distinct CDR3 sequences. The sequenced material came from blood T cells: a sorted CD56 or NKG2C T cell subset, CD4+ or CD8+ T cells, or bulk PBMC T cells (not recorded which). The source is a young man in good health.

J is TRBJ2-1 and V is TRBV7-9; with no DNA, the TCRdb D assignment of TRBD1 cannot be verified. CDR3 length: 13 residues. In germline, CDR1 is SEHNR, CDR2 FQNEAQ (reference sequence). The CDR3 reads CASSTADREKQFF.

This sequence joins TRBV6-1 and TRBJ1-1. From germline, CDR1 is MNHNS and CDR2 SASEGT. This CDR3 is built from 13 residues. The CDR3 protein is CASKHTLNTEAFF.

This chain links TRBV20-1 with TRBJ2-3; TCRdb picks TRBD1, but there is no DNA to check that call. Germline values: CDR1 DFQATT, CDR2 SNEGSKA (reference sequence). This CDR3 has 12 amino acids. This chain's CDR3 is CSARPGQDTQYF.

This chain connects TRBV24-1 to TRBJ1-5. In germline, CDR1 is KGHDR, CDR2 SFDVKD. CDR3 length equals 17 residues. The CDR3 is CATSDSSHSEGRQPQHF.

J is TRBJ1-2 and V is TRBV12-3 or TRBV12-4; lacking DNA, the TRBD1 call made by TCRdb goes unchecked. The CDR3 covers 15 residues. The CDR3 region is CASSYRPGDTYGYTF.

This sequence joins TRBV2 and TRBJ2-2; TCRdb returns TRBD1, unconfirmable since there is no DNA. Germline assignment: CDR1 SNHLY and CDR2 FYNNEI. The CDR3 is made up of 15 amino acids. The CDR3 loop reads CASSGGWLVTGELFF.

The rearrangement uses TRBV5-1 and TRBJ2-3; the D call from TCRdb, TRBD1, cannot be confirmed without DNA. This CDR3 is 15 amino acids long. CDR1 and CDR2 (germline): SGHRS, YFSETQ. The CDR3 spells CASQQGTTYTDTQYF.

The V and J genes are TRBV21-1 and TRBJ2-7. TRBV21-1 is classified as a pseudogene. This CDR3 is built from 13 residues. CDR3 amino acids: CASEKGGSYEQYF.

The chain couples TRBV27 to TRBJ2-3; the TRBD1 assignment by TCRdb is unverifiable without DNA. CDR1 and CDR2 from the germline V gene are MNHEY and SMNVEV (reference sequence). The CDR3 covers 16 residues. The CDR3 spells CASSPRAPSVTDTQYF.

The gene calls are TRBV29-1 and TRBJ1-2. Germline lookup yields CDR1 SQVTM and CDR2 ANQGSEA. The CDR3 length is 13 residues. The CDR3 spells CSVVGGIPHGYTF.

V usage is TRBV29-1 and J usage is TRBJ1-5. Germline V gene lookup returns CDR1 SQVTM and CDR2 ANQGSEA. This CDR3 contains 14 residues. This chain's CDR3 is CSVATGTSNQPQHF.

The V call is TRBV6-5, the J call TRBJ1-4; TCRdb's assignment of TRBD1 cannot be checked, as there is no DNA. Per the germline V gene, CDR1 is MNHEY and CDR2 is SVGAGI. The CDR3 sequence is 15 residues long. The chain's CDR3 is CASRPWGQDNEKLFF.

The CDR3 region is CSVPPGEHEQYF. The V and J genes are TRBV20-1 and TRBJ2-7; TCRdb outputs TRBD1, but without DNA this stays unchecked. The V gene's germline CDR1 is DFQATT and CDR2 SNEGSKA (reference sequence). The CDR3 has 12 residues.

J is TRBJ1-1 and V is TRBV5-1. Germline CDR1 SGHRS, CDR2 YFSETQ. The CDR3 totals 13 residues. The CDR3 protein is CASSSDVGTEAFF.

The chain links TRBV24-1 to TRBJ2-5. The CDR3 contains 15 residues. Germline loops: CDR1 KGHDR, CDR2 SFDVKD. The CDR3 loop reads CATSDLSRDQETQYF.

The J gene is TRBJ1-2, the V gene TRBV29-1; TCRdb gives TRBD1 as the D gene, but with no DNA this cannot be confirmed. Germline loops: CDR1 SQVTM, CDR2 ANQGSEA. The CDR3 is made up of 12 amino acids. The CDR3 protein is CSSTGSNYGYTF.

The chain carries TRBV12-3 or TRBV12-4 and TRBJ2-1; TCRdb's D call of TRBD2 is untestable without DNA. There are 14 residues in the CDR3. The CDR3: CASSRTSGVDEQFF.

The chain's CDR3 is CSASTGGMSEQYF. The chain uses TRBV29-1 and TRBJ2-7; TCRdb's D gene call, TRBD1, goes unchecked for lack of DNA. This CDR3 comprises 13 residues. CDR1 is SQVTM and CDR2 is ANQGSEA in the germline V gene.